The clone carrying this T cell receptor (beta chain) was observed many times. Its antigen is not known. This record belongs to a study of human T cells and chemical hapten exposure. About the research overall: Skin on the upper inner arm, around 2 cm by around 2 cm in size, was sensitized with 2% DPC.

Germline V gene data show CDR1 as SNHLY and CDR2 as FYNNEI. Trimming cost V 6 bases and J 1 base; bases outside gene matches: 1. CDR3 size: 14 residues. Study-wide points: TCRs above 1 in 1000 frequency stayed constant with DPC sensitization.

Stated time point: pre-sensitization, week 0. Treatment defined: therapeutic diphenylcyclopropenone sensitization with weekly scalp DPC. Original processing methods: Counting gave a median of about 89,000 TCRs per sample, with values ranging from roughly 20,000 to 750,000. TCRdb re-called the RACE reads through MiXCR, storing one row per CDR3 protein. TCRdb's processing, not the authors', yielded these V and J calls. The sample contains roughly 100,000 distinct CDR3 sequences, 10% to 13% of which appear only once. This chain uses TRBV2 with TRBJ2-2; 8 bases fit TRBD1. Specimen: whole blood, collected in connection with sensitization to the hapten diphenylcyclopropenone (DPC). This clonotype was sampled from a woman aged 55-69 years with alopecia areata. Some clones in this sample may be carry-over from other donors' samples. The CDR3: CASRQGENTGELFF. The CDR3 DNA reads TGTGCCAGCAGACAGGGGGAGAACACCGGGGAGCTGTTTTTT.